These 8 T cell receptor beta chains were all obtained from the same sample, sequenced in a study of regulatory T cells in long-lasting Graves disease. Construction of TCR beta libraries relied on iRepertoire HTBI primers and on Arm-PCR targeting CDR3 regions. TCRdb independently ran MiXCR on the multiplex PCR reads; one entry per CDR3 protein. The sample records 380,000 or so distinct CDR3 sequences, around 15% being singletons. The time point was: newly diagnosed GD, antithyroid drugs for less than 3 months. Making the TCR library involved RNA that had been extracted from PBMCs. The sample also formed part of further work on T cells in Graves' hyperthyroidism and ophthalmopathy.

The sequencing used peripheral blood mononuclear cells (PBMCs), collected at new diagnosis, from a patient treated with antithyroid drugs. These receptor sequences come from a woman in her late teens or twenties with Graves disease.

This clonotype was counted many times. This chain joins TRBV28 and TRBJ2-7; possibly TRBD1 or TRBD2 for D (5 bases each). V was pared by 5 bases and J by 4 bases, with 12 bases between. Germline loops: CDR1 MDHEN, CDR2 SYDVKM. The CDR3 is made up of 13 amino acids. For the CDR3, the DNA is TGTGCCAGCAGTACGGGACCAATTTACGAGCAGTACTTC. Amino acid sequence: CASSTGPIYEQYF.

V usage is TRBV6-1 and J usage is TRBJ2-2; D call uncertain. Germline V gene lookup returns CDR1 MNHNS and CDR2 SASEGT. The CDR3 is 12 amino acids. V lost 5 bases and J lost 6, with 7 bases in between. DNA of the CDR3: TGTGCCAGCAGTCCGCAGGCCGGGGAGCTGTTTTTT. As protein: CASSPQAGELFF.

This clonotype was counted many times. The rearrangement joins TRBV7-3 to TRBJ1-4; D is possibly TRBD1 (5 bases). V was trimmed by 0 bases and J by 8 bases, leaving 13 bases between them. Looked up from germline, CDR1 is SGHTA and CDR2 is FQGTGA. The CDR3 spans 15 residues. The CDR3 here is CASSLTGGIGEKLFF. CDR3 in DNA: TGTGCCAGCAGCTTAACGGGGGGTATCGGGGAAAAACTGTTTTTT.

This clonotype was detected a few times. The rearrangement uses TRBV5-1 and TRBJ1-6; TRBD1 aligns across 7 bases. Germline V CDR1 and CDR2: SGHRS, YFSETQ. V lost 0 bases to trimming and J lost 7 bases; unmatched junction nucleotides: 7. This CDR3 is 16 amino acids long. In nucleotides, the CDR3 is TGCGCCAGCAGCTTGGTACCCGAAGGGGGCAATTCACCCCTCCACTTT. As protein: CASSLVPEGGNSPLHF. The variable domain in full, completed from reference TRBV5-1 and TRBJ1-6, reads KAGVTQTPRYLIKTRGQQVTLSCSPISGHRSVSWYQQTPGQGLQFLFEYFSETQRNKGNFPGRFSGRQFSNSRSEMNVSTLELGDSALYLCASSLVPEGGNSPLHFGNGTRLTVT.

The chain has TRBV4-2 and TRBJ2-5; 9 nucleotides agree with TRBD2. Germline V lookup: CDR1 LGHNA, CDR2 YNFKEQ. Trimming removed 2 bases from V and 1 base from J; junction bases left unmatched: 5. The CDR3 is made up of 16 amino acids. The CDR3 coding sequence is TGTGCCAGCAGCCAAACACCGCGGGGGGGCCAAGAGACCCAGTACTTC. Its protein is CASSQTPRGGQETQYF.

The chain uses TRBV20-1 and TRBJ1-5; D is undetermined. V was pared by 6 bases and J by 8 bases, with 20 bases between. This CDR3 is built from 14 residues. Germline V gene lookup returns CDR1 DFQATT and CDR2 SNEGSKA (reference sequence). This CDR3 is CSASLERGAEPQHF. The CDR3 region has the DNA TGCAGTGCCTCTCTTGAGCGGGGTGCGGAGCCCCAGCATTTT.

The rearrangement links TRBV6-1 to TRBJ2-1, with D tentatively TRBD1 or TRBD2 (5 bases each). CDR3 length: 15 residues. In germline, CDR1 is MNHNS, CDR2 SASEGT. The V and J ends lost 1 base and 2 bases respectively, with 9 bases between them. Written as DNA, the CDR3 is TGTGCCAGCAGTGAAGGCCAGGGAGCCTACAATGAGCAGTTCTTC. Its translation is CASSEGQGAYNEQFF.

Comment on this clonotype: This clone may be a read error of a much larger clone one base away. The genes are TRBV7-2 and TRBJ2-1; no reliable D call. This CDR3 region has 15 residues. CDR1 and CDR2 (germline): SGHTA, FQGNSA. CDR3 bases: TGTGCCAACAGCCCGAGGCCCCTAACTTACAATGAGCAGTTCTTC. Protein product: CANSPRPLTYNEQFF.